These 14 T cell receptor beta chains originate from one sample sequenced in a study of Ad26.COV2.S vaccination and SARS-CoV-2 variants. Only in-frame clones appear in the TCRdb table, and some are missing; sequencing was by immunoSEQ multiplex PCR. There are around 340,000 clones in the sample; roughly 90% occur only once, and around 6.1% lies in the top ten. Treatment denoted: 15 to 20 received Ad26.COV2.S at low or high dose, single or two shots; about 5 received placebo; per-sample allocation not given. Sampling was performed 63 days after the first vaccine or placebo injection. Material: peripheral blood, obtained in a trial of Ad26.COV2.S vaccine versus placebo. All receptors derive from a person between 18 and 65 years old who received the Ad26.COV2.S COVID-19 vaccine or a placebo.

The chain employs TRBV4-1 and TRBJ2-3; D ambiguous. The CDR3 has 17 residues. Trimming took off 3 bases at V and 2 bases at J, with 18 bases between the two ends. Looked up from germline, CDR1 is MGHRA and CDR2 is YSYEKL. For the CDR3, the DNA is TGCGCCAGCAGCCACCCCGCCCTCATACGAAACACAGATACGCAGTATTTT. It specifies CASSHPALIRNTDTQYF.

This rearrangement joins TRBV30 to TRBJ2-3; D remains ambiguous. The germline V and J ends were trimmed by 3 bases and 2 bases, with 9 bases remaining between them. Germline CDR1 reads GTSNPN; CDR2 reads SVGIG (reference sequence). CDR3 length: 13 amino acids. CDR3 DNA sequence: TGTGCCTGGAGAGTTCCCCTCACAGATACGCAGTATTTT. Its protein product is CAWRVPLTDTQYF.

The chain joins TRBV12-3 or TRBV12-4 to TRBJ2-3; no definite D call. The CDR3 length is 12 residues. Trimming removed 5 bases from V and 1 base from J, with 4 bases in between. The CDR3 is CASSHRTDTQYF. CDR3 coding DNA: TGTGCCAGCAGTCACCGCACAGATACGCAGTATTTT.

The chain employs TRBV5-1 and TRBJ1-3, with 10 bases that match TRBD1. J was trimmed by 8 bases and V by 4 bases; bases with no gene match: 9. The germline gives CDR1 SGHRS, CDR2 YFSETQ. The CDR3 totals 15 residues. The CDR3 bases are TGCGCCAGCAGCCCGGGACAGGGGATAACATACACCATATATTTT. Amino acids: CASSPGQGITYTIYF.

V usage is TRBV20-1 and J usage is TRBJ2-5; D is unresolved. Germline CDR1 DFQATT, CDR2 SNEGSKA (reference sequence). CDR3 size: 11 residues. Deletions cut 1 base from V and 5 bases from J, with 5 bases between. CDR3 bases: TGCAGTGCTAGAGGTGCGGAGACCCAGTACTTC. Protein: CSARGAETQYF.

This chain links TRBV11-2 with TRBJ2-2, with D possibly TRBD1 on 6 matching bases. This CDR3 contains 14 residues. Germline loops: CDR1 SGHAT, CDR2 FQNNGV. V gave up 5 bases and J gave up 7 bases, with 14 bases separating them. CDR3 amino acids: CASSLEGVDGELFF. As DNA, the CDR3 is TGTGCCAGCAGCCTCGAGGGGGTTGACGGGGAGCTGTTTTTT.

The V and J genes are TRBV7-3 and TRBJ2-3; D is tentatively TRBD1 or TRBD2 (5 bases each). V was clipped by 5 bases and J by 1 base, with 13 bases between them. Germline V gives CDR1 SGHTA, CDR2 FQGTGA. This CDR3 is 15 amino acids long. The CDR3 DNA reads as TGTGCCAGCAGCCTCCTCGAGGGGCGCACAGATACGCAGTATTTT. Translated, it gives CASSLLEGRTDTQYF.

The rearrangement joins TRBV9 to TRBJ1-3; D unresolved. V was clipped by 4 bases and J by 1 base, with 12 bases between them. There are 15 residues in the CDR3. CDR1 is SGDLS and CDR2 is YYNGEE in the germline V gene. The CDR3 sequence: CASSSWYGSGNTIYF. CDR3 nucleotide sequence: TGTGCCAGCAGCTCCTGGTATGGGTCTGGAAACACCATATATTTT.

This chain joins TRBV2 and TRBJ2-3, with a possible D match to TRBD1 (5 bases). CDR3 length: 14 amino acids. V gave up 7 bases and J gave up 2 bases, with 13 bases separating them. Germline-derived CDR1 and CDR2 are SNHLY and FYNNEI. CDR3 bases: TGTGCCAGCATCAGACAGAGTTACACAGATACGCAGTATTTT. As protein: CASIRQSYTDTQYF.

To note about this clone: A read error may explain this, as a much larger clone is one base away. The chain has TRBV12-3 or TRBV12-4 and TRBJ2-1; D gene ambiguous. The germline V and J ends were trimmed by 7 bases and 2 bases, with 3 bases remaining between them. The CDR3 spans 11 residues. CDR3 coding DNA: TGTGCCAGCACCCCCTACAATGAGCAGTTCTTC. Translating it yields CASTPYNEQFF.

This chain joins TRBV4-1 and TRBJ2-7; D uncertain. The CDR3 extends over 13 amino acids. The ends were cut back, 0 bases at V and 1 base at J, with 4 bases in the middle. Germline values: CDR1 MGHRA, CDR2 YSYEKL. DNA for the CDR3: TGCGCCAGCAGCCAAGAAGATTCCTACGAGCAGTACTTC. It specifies CASSQEDSYEQYF.

This sequence joins TRBV5-1 and TRBJ1-6, with D maybe TRBD1 (6 bases). The CDR3 covers 15 residues. Germline V gene lookup returns CDR1 SGHRS and CDR2 YFSETQ. Deletions cut 5 bases from V and 4 bases from J, with 13 bases between. The CDR3 reads CASSSGDLYNSPLHF. In DNA, the CDR3 is TGCGCCAGCAGTTCAGGGGATCTATATAATTCACCCCTCCACTTT.

The table lists this clone with a count of one. The chain recombines TRBV5-5 with TRBJ1-1; D gene uncertain. This CDR3 region has 14 residues. Germline CDR1 and CDR2: SGHKS and YYEKEE (reference sequence). Trimming removed 5 bases at V and 6 bases at J, with 17 bases between. The CDR3 region has the DNA TGTGCCAGCAGAAGAACGGGAGTTCGGCCTGAAGCTTTCTTT. Translated: CASRRTGVRPEAFF.

The CDR3 protein is CASSLVSARALDPNTEAFF. CDR3 nucleotide sequence: TGTGCCAGCAGCTTAGTAAGCGCCAGGGCCTTGGACCCGAACACTGAAGCTTTCTTT. This sequence joins TRBV7-2 and TRBJ1-1; D possibly corresponds to TRBD1 (5 bases). The CDR3 is 19 residues long. Trimming pared 1 base from V and 1 base from J, leaving 22 bases between. Germline CDR1 SGHTA, CDR2 FQGNSA.